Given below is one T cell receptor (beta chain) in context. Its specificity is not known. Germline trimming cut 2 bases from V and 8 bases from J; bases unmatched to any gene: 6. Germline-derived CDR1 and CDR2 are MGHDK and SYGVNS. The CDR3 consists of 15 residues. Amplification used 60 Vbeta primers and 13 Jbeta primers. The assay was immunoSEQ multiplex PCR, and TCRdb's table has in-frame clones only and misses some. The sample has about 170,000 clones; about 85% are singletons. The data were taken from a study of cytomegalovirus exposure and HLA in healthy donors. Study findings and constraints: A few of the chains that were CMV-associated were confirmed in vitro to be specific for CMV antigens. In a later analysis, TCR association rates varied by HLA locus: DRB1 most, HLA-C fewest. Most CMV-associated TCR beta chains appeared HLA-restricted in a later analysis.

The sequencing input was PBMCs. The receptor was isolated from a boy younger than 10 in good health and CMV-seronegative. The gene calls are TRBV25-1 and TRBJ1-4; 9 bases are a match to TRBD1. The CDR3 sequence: CASSETGQGEEKLFF. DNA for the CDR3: TGTGCCAGCAGTGAAACGGGACAGGGAGAAGAAAAACTGTTTTTT.